This T cell receptor beta chain was sequenced in a study of blood T cell repertoires in COVID-19. Whole-study context: Specimens from acute and convalescent COVID-19 originated in the United States, Italy and Spain. T cells, B-cell-depleted T cells, or PBMCs supplied cDNA or gDNA.

This clone was observed once. Trimming removed 5 bases from V and 0 bases from J, with 15 bases in between. This CDR3 comprises 15 residues. Germline assignment: CDR1 SQVTM and CDR2 ANQGSEA. In the study's own analysis: Using reference gene primer amplification, nucleated cell counts were estimated. The assay was immunoSEQ multiplex PCR, and TCRdb's table has in-frame clones only and misses some. V and J calls and clone size are given by that table; D and trimming were obtained from the DNA. The top ten hold around 4.7% of the sample, which has roughly 240,000 clones, roughly 82% seen once. This sequence joins TRBV29-1 and TRBJ2-3, with D possibly being TRBD1 (7 bases). Source material: peripheral blood. The receptor's source is a woman in her sixties or seventies with acute or convalescent COVID-19. The CDR3 DNA reads as TGCAGCGTTCGCAAACAGGGGACTAGCACAGATACGCAGTATTTT. Encoded protein: CSVRKQGTSTDTQYF.